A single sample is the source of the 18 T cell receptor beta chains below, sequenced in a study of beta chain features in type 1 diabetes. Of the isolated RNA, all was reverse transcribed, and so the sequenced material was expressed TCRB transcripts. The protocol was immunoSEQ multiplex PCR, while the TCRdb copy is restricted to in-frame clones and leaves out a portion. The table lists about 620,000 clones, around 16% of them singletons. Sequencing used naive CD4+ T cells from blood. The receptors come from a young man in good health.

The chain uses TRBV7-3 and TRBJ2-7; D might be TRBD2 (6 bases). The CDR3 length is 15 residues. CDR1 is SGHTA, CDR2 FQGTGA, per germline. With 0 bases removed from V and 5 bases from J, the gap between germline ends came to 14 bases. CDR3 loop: CASSLTEGSRHEQYF. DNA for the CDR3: TGTGCCAGCAGCTTAACGGAGGGATCGCGGCACGAGCAGTACTTC.

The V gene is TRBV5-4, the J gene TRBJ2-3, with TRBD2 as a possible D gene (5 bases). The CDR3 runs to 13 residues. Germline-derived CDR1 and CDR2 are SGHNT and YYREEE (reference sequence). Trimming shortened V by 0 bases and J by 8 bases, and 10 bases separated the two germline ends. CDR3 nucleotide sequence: TGTGCCAGCAGCTTGGCCCTTGAGGGTACGCAGTATTTT. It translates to CASSLALEGTQYF.

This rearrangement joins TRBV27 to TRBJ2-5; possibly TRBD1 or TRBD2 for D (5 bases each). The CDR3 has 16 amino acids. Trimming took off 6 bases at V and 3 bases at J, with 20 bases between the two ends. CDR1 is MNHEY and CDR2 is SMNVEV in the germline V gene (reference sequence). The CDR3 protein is CASSPFRWGNKETQYF. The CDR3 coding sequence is TGTGCCAGCAGCCCTTTCCGGTGGGGGAACAAAGAGACCCAGTACTTC.

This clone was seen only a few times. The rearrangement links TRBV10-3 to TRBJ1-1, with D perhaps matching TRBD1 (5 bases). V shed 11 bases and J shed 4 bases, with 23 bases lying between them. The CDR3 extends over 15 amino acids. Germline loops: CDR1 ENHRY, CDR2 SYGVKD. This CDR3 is CAATRGQTGSTEAFF. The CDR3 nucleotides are TGTGCCGCCACAAGAGGACAAACCGGGAGCACTGAAGCTTTCTTT.

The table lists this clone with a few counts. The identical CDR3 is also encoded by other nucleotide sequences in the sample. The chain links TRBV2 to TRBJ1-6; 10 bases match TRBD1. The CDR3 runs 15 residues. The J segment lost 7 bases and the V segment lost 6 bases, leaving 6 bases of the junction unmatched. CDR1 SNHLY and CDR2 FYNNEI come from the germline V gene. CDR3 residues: CASSGDRGGNSPLHF. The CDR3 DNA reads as TGTGCCAGCAGCGGGGACAGGGGTGGGAATTCACCCCTCCACTTT.

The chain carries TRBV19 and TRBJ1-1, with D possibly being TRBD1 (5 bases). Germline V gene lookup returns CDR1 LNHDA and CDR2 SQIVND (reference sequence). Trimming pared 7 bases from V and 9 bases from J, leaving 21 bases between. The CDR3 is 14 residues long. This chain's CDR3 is CASIAPSDSWKAFF. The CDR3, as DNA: TGTGCCAGTATTGCCCCCTCAGACAGTTGGAAAGCTTTCTTT.

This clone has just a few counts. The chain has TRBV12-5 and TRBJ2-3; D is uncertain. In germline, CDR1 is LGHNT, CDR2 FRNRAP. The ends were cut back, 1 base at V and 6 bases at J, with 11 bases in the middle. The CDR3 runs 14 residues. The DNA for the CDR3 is TGTGCTAGTGGTTTGGATCCCAATATGGATACGCAGTATTTT. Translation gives CASGLDPNMDTQYF.

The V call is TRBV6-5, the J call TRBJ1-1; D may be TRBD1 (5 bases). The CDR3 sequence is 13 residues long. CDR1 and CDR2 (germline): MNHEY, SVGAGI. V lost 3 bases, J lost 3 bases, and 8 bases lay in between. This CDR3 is CASSYRGDTEAFF. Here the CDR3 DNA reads TGTGCCAGCAGTTATCGGGGGGACACTGAAGCTTTCTTT.

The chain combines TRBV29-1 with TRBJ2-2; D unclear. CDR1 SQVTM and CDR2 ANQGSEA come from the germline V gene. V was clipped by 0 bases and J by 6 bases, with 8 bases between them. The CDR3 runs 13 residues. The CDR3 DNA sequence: TGCAGCGTTGAAGAACAACGAGCCGGGGAGCTGTTTTTT. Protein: CSVEEQRAGELFF.

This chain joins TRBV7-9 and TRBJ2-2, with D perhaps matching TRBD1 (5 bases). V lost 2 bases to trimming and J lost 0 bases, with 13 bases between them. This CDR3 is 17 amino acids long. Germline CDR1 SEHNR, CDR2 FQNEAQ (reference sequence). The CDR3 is CASSLLFRQSNTGELFF. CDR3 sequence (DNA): TGTGCCAGCAGCTTACTCTTTCGACAGTCGAACACCGGGGAGCTGTTTTTT.

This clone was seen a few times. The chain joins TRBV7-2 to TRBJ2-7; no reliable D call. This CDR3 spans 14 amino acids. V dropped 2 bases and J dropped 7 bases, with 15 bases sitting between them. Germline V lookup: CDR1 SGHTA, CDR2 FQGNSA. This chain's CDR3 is CASSLMGLAEEQYF. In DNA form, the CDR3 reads TGTGCCAGCAGCTTAATGGGATTGGCAGAAGAGCAGTACTTC.

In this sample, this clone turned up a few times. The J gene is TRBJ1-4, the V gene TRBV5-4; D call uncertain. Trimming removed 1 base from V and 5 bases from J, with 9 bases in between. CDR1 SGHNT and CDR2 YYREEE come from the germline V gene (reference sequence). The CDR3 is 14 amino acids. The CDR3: CASSLNSRNEKLFF. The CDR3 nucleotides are TGTGCCAGCAGCTTGAACAGTCGCAATGAAAAACTGTTTTTT.

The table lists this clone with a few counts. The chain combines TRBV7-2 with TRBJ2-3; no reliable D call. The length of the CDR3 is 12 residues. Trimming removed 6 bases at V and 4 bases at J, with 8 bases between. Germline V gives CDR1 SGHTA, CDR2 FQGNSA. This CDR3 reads CASRRVSDTQYF. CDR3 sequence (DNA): TGTGCCAGCAGACGAGTCTCAGATACGCAGTATTTT.

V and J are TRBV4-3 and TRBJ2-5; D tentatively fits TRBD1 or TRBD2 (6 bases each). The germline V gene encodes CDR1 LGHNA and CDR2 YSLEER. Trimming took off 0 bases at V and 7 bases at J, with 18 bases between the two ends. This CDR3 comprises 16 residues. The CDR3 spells CASSQDRGTRLGTQYF. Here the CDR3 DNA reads TGCGCCAGCAGCCAAGATAGGGGGACTCGCTTGGGGACCCAGTACTTC.

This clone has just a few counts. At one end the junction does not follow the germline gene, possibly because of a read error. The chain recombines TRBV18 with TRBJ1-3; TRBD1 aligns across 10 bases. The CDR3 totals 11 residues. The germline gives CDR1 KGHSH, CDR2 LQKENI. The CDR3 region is CASSPGTGEDF. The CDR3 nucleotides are TGTGCCAGCTCACCAGGGACAGGGGAAGATTTT.

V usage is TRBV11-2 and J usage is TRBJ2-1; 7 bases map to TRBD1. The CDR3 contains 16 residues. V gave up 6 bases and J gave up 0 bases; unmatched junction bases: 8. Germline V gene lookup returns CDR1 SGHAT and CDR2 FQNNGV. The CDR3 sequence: CASSTDRVSSYNEQFF. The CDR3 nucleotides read TGTGCCAGCAGTACAGACAGGGTCAGCTCCTACAATGAGCAGTTCTTC.

The CDR3 DNA is TGCGCCAGCAGTCTCAGGGGGCGCACCGGGGAGCTGTTTTTT. Amino acids: CASSLRGRTGELFF. The V and J genes are TRBV5-1 and TRBJ2-2, with 8 bases that match TRBD1. Per germline, CDR1 SGHRS and CDR2 YFSETQ. This CDR3 is 14 amino acids long. J gave up 4 bases and V 5 bases, and 4 bases lay outside the gene matches.

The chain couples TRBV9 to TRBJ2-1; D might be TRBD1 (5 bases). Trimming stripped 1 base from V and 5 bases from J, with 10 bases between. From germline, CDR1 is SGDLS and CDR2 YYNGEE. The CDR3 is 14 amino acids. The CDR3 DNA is TGTGCCAGCAGCGTACGCAGGGAAAACAATGAGCAGTTCTTC. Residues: CASSVRRENNEQFF.